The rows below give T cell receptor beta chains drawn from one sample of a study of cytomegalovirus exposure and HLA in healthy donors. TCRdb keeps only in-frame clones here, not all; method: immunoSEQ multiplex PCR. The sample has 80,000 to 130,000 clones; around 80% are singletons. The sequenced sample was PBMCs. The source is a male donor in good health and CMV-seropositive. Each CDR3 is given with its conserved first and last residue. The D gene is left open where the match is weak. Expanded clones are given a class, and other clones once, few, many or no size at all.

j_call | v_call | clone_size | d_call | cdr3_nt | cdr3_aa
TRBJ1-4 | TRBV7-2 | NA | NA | TGTGCCAGCAGCTTAGACAGGGTAAATGAAAAACTGTTTTTT | CASSLDRVNEKLFF
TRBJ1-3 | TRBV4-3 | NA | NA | TGCGCCAGCAGCCAAGATCCCAGGGCTGGAAACACCATATATTTT | CASSQDPRAGNTIYF
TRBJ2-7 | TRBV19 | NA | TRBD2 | TGTGCCAGTAGAAGGGGCGGACTAGCGGGGGACTACGAGCAGTACTTC | CASRRGGLAGDYEQYF
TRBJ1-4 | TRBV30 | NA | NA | TGTGCCTGGAGTCGGGAGCTTGAAAAACTGTTTTTT | CAWSRELEKLFF
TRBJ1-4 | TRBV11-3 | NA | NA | TGTGCCAGCAGCTCGCCCCGCGGGAAAAAGATGTTTTTT | CASSSPRGKKMFF
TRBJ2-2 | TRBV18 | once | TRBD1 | TGTGCCAGCCCAGCCTGGTCAGGGGGCAGCGCCGGGGAGCTGTTTTTT | CASPAWSGGSAGELFF
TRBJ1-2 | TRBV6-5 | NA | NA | TGTGCCAGCAGTTATAGGGGGTTGGGCTATGGCTACACCTTC | CASSYRGLGYGYTF
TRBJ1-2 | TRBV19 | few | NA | TGTGCCAGTAGTACGAGTGGGGGAGGGGGCTACACCTTC | CASSTSGGGGYTF
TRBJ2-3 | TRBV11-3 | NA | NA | TGTGCCAGCAGCTTGGGCAGGAGCACAGATACGCAGTATTTT | CASSLGRSTDTQYF
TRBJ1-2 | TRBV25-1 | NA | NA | TGTGCCAGCAGTGAATTTGGATCTGGACACCTTACTAACTATGGCTACACCTTC | CASSEFGSGHLTNYGYTF
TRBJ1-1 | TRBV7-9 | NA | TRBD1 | TGTGCCAGCAGCCTACAGGGGGTTAAGACTGAAGCTTTCTTT | CASSLQGVKTEAFF
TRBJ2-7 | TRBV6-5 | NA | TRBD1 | TGTGCCAGCAGGCCGGGACAGCCCTACGAGCAGTACTTC | CASRPGQPYEQYF
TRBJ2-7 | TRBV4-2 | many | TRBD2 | TGTGCCAGCAGCCAAGGGACTAGCGGGGATCCCTACGAGCAGTACTTC | CASSQGTSGDPYEQYF
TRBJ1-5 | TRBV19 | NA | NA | TGTGCCAGTAGTAGCCGGGGGGCGACGGGCAATCAGCCCCAGCATTTT | CASSSRGATGNQPQHF
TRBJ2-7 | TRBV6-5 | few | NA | TGTGCCAGCGGTAGATCCTACGAGCAGTACTTC | CASGRSYEQYF
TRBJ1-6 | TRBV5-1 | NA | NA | TGCGCCAGCAGCCCTCGGTTGGAGGGCACACCCCTCCACTTT | CASSPRLEGTPLHF
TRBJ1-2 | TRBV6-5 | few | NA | TGTGCCAGCAGGGGGGCGTGGGGCTACACCTTC | CASRGAWGYTF
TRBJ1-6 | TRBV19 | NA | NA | TGTGCCAGTAGATTTCTCGGGGATTCACCCCTCCACTTT | CASRFLGDSPLHF
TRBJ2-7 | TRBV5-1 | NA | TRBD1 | TGCGCCAGCAGTCTAAATGGACAGGACTACGAGCAGTACTTC | CASSLNGQDYEQYF
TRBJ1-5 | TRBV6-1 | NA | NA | TGTGCCAGCCTACAGGCCAATAATCAGCCCCAGCATTTT | CASLQANNQPQHF
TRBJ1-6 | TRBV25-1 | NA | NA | TGTGCCAGCTCCAAAGGGGGTTTTGGCAATTCACCCCTCCACTTT | CASSKGGFGNSPLHF